What follows are 25 T cell receptor beta chains derived from one specimen sequenced in a study of blood T cell repertoires in COVID-19. This table comes from immunoSEQ multiplex PCR, and its TCRdb copy is limited to in-frame clones, with some not included. The data hold fewer than 250,000 clones, with almost 85% observed a single time. The sample comprised peripheral blood. The receptors originated from a woman aged 45 to 65 with active or convalescent COVID-19.

In DNA form, the CDR3 reads TGTGCCAGCAGTGAAGGGGGACAAATGGGAGGCTACACCTTC. Amino acids: CASSEGGQMGGYTF. The V gene is TRBV2, the J gene TRBJ1-2; D might be TRBD1 (6 bases). The CDR3 is 14 residues long. Germline values: CDR1 SNHLY, CDR2 FYNNEI. V dropped 1 base and J dropped 8 bases, with 14 bases sitting between them.

The rearrangement links TRBV28 to TRBJ2-7; possibly TRBD2 for D (5 bases). V was clipped by 7 bases and J by 1 base, with 8 bases between them. This CDR3 is built from 12 residues. Germline V gene lookup returns CDR1 MDHEN and CDR2 SYDVKM. The CDR3 is CASTRESYEQYF. In DNA form, the CDR3 reads TGTGCCAGCACGAGGGAGTCCTACGAGCAGTACTTC.

This chain joins TRBV6-6 and TRBJ1-3; 9 bases match TRBD1. This CDR3 has 16 residues. J lost 4 bases, V lost 2 bases, and 6 bases had no gene match. CDR1 is MNHNY, CDR2 SVGAGI, per germline (reference sequence). This CDR3 reads CASSYPQGAKGNTIYF. As DNA, the CDR3 is TGTGCCAGCAGTTACCCACAGGGGGCTAAAGGAAACACCATATATTTT.

The chain is built from TRBV5-1 and TRBJ2-7; D may be TRBD2 (5 bases). CDR1 and CDR2 from the germline V gene are SGHRS and YFSETQ. Trimming removed 0 bases at V and 4 bases at J, with 11 bases between. This CDR3 comprises 14 residues. The CDR3 bases are TGCGCCAGCAGCTTGGCGGGGAACCTTTACGAGCAGTACTTC. It yields the protein CASSLAGNLYEQYF. Filled out from reference TRBV5-1 and TRBJ2-7, the complete variable domain reads KAGVTQTPRYLIKTRGQQVTLSCSPISGHRSVSWYQQTPGQGLQFLFEYFSETQRNKGNFPGRFSGRQFSNSRSEMNVSTLELGDSALYLCASSLAGNLYEQYFGPGTRLTVT.

The rearrangement uses TRBV18 and TRBJ2-7; D is undetermined. The germline V gene has CDR1 KGHSH and CDR2 LQKENI. Trimming stripped 0 bases from V and 2 bases from J, with 8 bases between. The CDR3 length is 14 residues. CDR3 sequence: CASSPPTDPYEQYV. CDR3 DNA sequence: TGTGCCAGCTCACCACCAACAGACCCCTACGAGCAGTACGTC.

This clone was detected only once. This chain links TRBV11-2 with TRBJ2-3, with TRBD1 as a possible D gene (6 bases). CDR1 is SGHAT, CDR2 FQNNGV, per germline. The CDR3 is 13 residues long. V lost 5 bases and J 7 bases, leaving 13 bases between the germline ends. The CDR3 coding sequence is TGTGCCAGCAGCCTGCGAAGGGGGAATACGCAGTATTTT. It yields the protein CASSLRRGNTQYF.

The chain is built from TRBV5-1 and TRBJ2-6, with 9 bases that match TRBD1. Germline lookup yields CDR1 SGHRS and CDR2 YFSETQ. The CDR3 spans 17 residues. After removal of 4 bases from V and 0 bases from J, the junction contained 5 bases not matched to a gene. CDR3 nucleotides: TGCGCCAGCAGCCCCCAGACAGGGGGCTCTGGGGCCAACGTCCTGACTTTC. Translating it yields CASSPQTGGSGANVLTF.

This clone was found a few times. The chain couples TRBV10-3 to TRBJ1-2; TRBD1 agrees at 10 bases. The germline gives CDR1 ENHRY, CDR2 SYGVKD. The J segment lost 8 bases and the V segment lost 6 bases, leaving 21 bases of the junction unmatched. This CDR3 is 18 amino acids long. The CDR3 DNA is TGTGCCATCAGCTTAACCGCCGGGACAGGGGAAGGGCAAGGCGGCTACACCTTC. It is translated as CAISLTAGTGEGQGGYTF.

Worth noting for this clone: Other DNA sequences within the sample encode an identical CDR3. The rearrangement uses TRBV28 and TRBJ1-2; no clear D. Germline V gene lookup returns CDR1 MDHEN and CDR2 SYDVKM. CDR3 length: 13 residues. Trimming left V 8 bases short and J 4 bases short, with 14 bases between. The CDR3 protein is CASSLRRSYGYTF. CDR3 DNA sequence: TGTGCCAGCTCCCTGAGGAGAAGCTATGGCTACACCTTC.

The chain carries TRBV7-9 and TRBJ2-7; D ambiguous. V lost 8 bases to trimming and J lost 6 bases, with 14 bases between them. Germline-derived CDR1 and CDR2 are SEHNR and FQNEAQ (reference sequence). The CDR3 totals 12 residues. The CDR3 DNA follows: TGTGCCAGCGCTCATTTGGGCTTCGAGCAGTACTTC. It encodes CASAHLGFEQYF.

The genes are TRBV10-2 and TRBJ2-5, with D perhaps TRBD2 (5 bases). Germline lookup yields CDR1 WSHSY and CDR2 SAAADI. Trimming took 4 bases from V and 2 from J, leaving 8 bases between them. This CDR3 has 13 amino acids. The CDR3 nucleotides read TGCGCCAGCAGTGGGAGGCAGCAAGAGACCCAGTACTTC. It yields the protein CASSGRQQETQYF.

The rearrangement joins TRBV4-2 to TRBJ1-1, with 10 bases identical to TRBD1. The CDR3 loop spans 15 amino acids. Unmatched junction bases numbered 2, after V lost 0 bases and J lost 4 bases. Germline V CDR1 and CDR2: LGHNA, YNFKEQ. DNA for the CDR3: TGTGCCAGCAGCCAAGAGACAGGGGGCTTCACTGAAGCTTTCTTT. Encoded protein: CASSQETGGFTEAFF.

CDR3 nucleotides: TGTGCCAGTGGTAGAAATCCGCAGGTTGGATCACCCCTCCACTTT. This encodes CASGRNPQVGSPLHF. The chain couples TRBV6-5 to TRBJ1-6; D ambiguous. CDR1 and CDR2 from the germline V gene are MNHEY and SVGAGI. V lost 9 bases, J lost 10 bases, and 22 bases lay in between. The CDR3 consists of 15 residues.

This chain uses TRBV23-1 with TRBJ2-7; no clear D gene. TRBV23-1 is placed among ORFs of uncertain function. The CDR3 spans 16 residues. V was trimmed by 1 base and J by 6 bases, leaving 19 bases between them. The CDR3 is CASSQWVGCPPSEQYF. For the CDR3, the DNA is TGCGCCAGCAGTCAATGGGTGGGCTGCCCTCCCTCCGAGCAGTACTTC.

The chain couples TRBV28 to TRBJ1-2; 8 bases fit TRBD1. This CDR3 comprises 14 residues. With V trimmed by 6 bases and J by 4 bases, 7 bases remained unmatched. Germline V gene sequence: CDR1 MDHEN, CDR2 SYDVKM. CDR3 protein: CASRGTGTGYGYTF. CDR3 in DNA: TGTGCCAGCAGAGGCACCGGGACAGGCTATGGCTACACCTTC.

V gene TRBV15 combines with J gene TRBJ1-3, with D tentatively TRBD1 (6 bases). Germline CDR1 and CDR2: LNHNV and YYDKDF (reference sequence). V was trimmed by 0 bases and J by 4 bases, leaving 16 bases between them. CDR3 length: 17 amino acids. The CDR3 region has the DNA TGTGCCACCAGCAGAGATACCAGGGGAGTCTTCGGAAACACCATATATTTT. This encodes CATSRDTRGVFGNTIYF.

This rearrangement joins TRBV5-1 to TRBJ2-1; D is uncertain. Trimming stripped 4 bases from V and 0 bases from J, with 11 bases between. Germline V gene sequence: CDR1 SGHRS, CDR2 YFSETQ. The CDR3 runs to 15 residues. CDR3 sequence: CASSPLRGSYNEQFF. The DNA of the CDR3 is TGCGCCAGCAGCCCCCTGCGCGGCTCCTACAATGAGCAGTTCTTC.

The CDR3 here is CASSLVRAGELFF. The CDR3 region has the DNA TGTGCCAGCAGCTTAGTTCGCGCCGGGGAGCTGTTTTTT. V usage is TRBV7-6 and J usage is TRBJ2-2; no clear D gene. The CDR3 sequence is 13 residues long. The germline V gene encodes CDR1 SGHVS and CDR2 FNYEAQ. Trimming removed 1 base from V and 6 bases from J, with 6 bases in between.

The chain is built from TRBV10-3 and TRBJ2-7, with 16 bases that match TRBD2. V lost 2 bases, J lost 6 bases, and 4 bases stayed unmatched. The germline V gene encodes CDR1 ENHRY and CDR2 SYGVKD. CDR3 size: 16 residues. CDR3 in amino acids: CAISEGGLAGGSEQYF. DNA for the CDR3: TGTGCCATCAGTGAGGGGGGACTAGCGGGAGGGAGCGAGCAGTACTTC.

The genes are TRBV5-1 and TRBJ1-2; no firm D call. The V gene lost 0 bases and the J gene lost 8 bases, with 11 bases spanning the gap. The CDR3 covers 13 residues. Looked up from germline, CDR1 is SGHRS and CDR2 is YFSETQ. The DNA of the CDR3 is TGCGCCAGCAGCTTGGCCGGGGAGGGAGGCTACACCTTC. Its protein product is CASSLAGEGGYTF.

The table lists this clone with a few counts. This sequence joins TRBV7-2 and TRBJ2-2; TRBD1 is a possible D gene (5 bases). This CDR3 has 17 amino acids. Trimming shortened V by 5 bases and J by 4 bases, and 20 bases separated the two germline ends. Looked up from germline, CDR1 is SGHTA and CDR2 is FQGNSA. CDR3 in amino acids: CASSTRGGAGFTGELFF. In DNA form, the CDR3 reads TGTGCCAGCAGCACGAGAGGTGGGGCAGGTTTCACCGGGGAGCTGTTTTTT.

The rearrangement links TRBV5-1 to TRBJ2-3; 16 nucleotides match TRBD2. The CDR3 totals 18 residues. Per the germline V gene, CDR1 is SGHRS and CDR2 is YFSETQ. The junction had 10 bases not matched to a gene; V was cut back by 5 bases and J by 4 bases. The CDR3 DNA reads TGCGCCAGCAGTTATTTTGGGACTAGCGGGGGGGCCTCAGATACGCAGTATTTT. This gives the protein CASSYFGTSGGASDTQYF. Supplemented by reference TRBV5-1 and TRBJ2-3, the full variable domain reads KAGVTQTPRYLIKTRGQQVTLSCSPISGHRSVSWYQQTPGQGLQFLFEYFSETQRNKGNFPGRFSGRQFSNSRSEMNVSTLELGDSALYLCASSYFGTSGGASDTQYFGPGTRLTVL.

The CDR3 region has the DNA TGCGCCAGCAGCATAACAGGGTACCAAGAGACCCAGTACTTC. Amino acid sequence: CASSITGYQETQYF. V and J are TRBV5-1 and TRBJ2-5, with a weak D call TRBD1 (6 bases). The CDR3 covers 14 residues. Trimming took off 4 bases at V and 0 bases at J, with 10 bases between the two ends. Germline loops: CDR1 SGHRS, CDR2 YFSETQ.

The V and J genes are TRBV19 and TRBJ1-2; D gene uncertain. V lost 7 bases to trimming and J lost 6 bases, with 15 bases between them. The length of the CDR3 is 13 residues. CDR1 is LNHDA and CDR2 is SQIVND in the germline V gene (reference sequence). The CDR3 DNA sequence: TGTGCCAGTACTCACCGGTCCGAGGATGGCTACACCTTC. Its translation: CASTHRSEDGYTF.

The J gene is TRBJ1-1, the V gene TRBV6-1; D gene ambiguous. The V end lost 0 bases, the J end lost 1 base, and 6 bases lay between the germline ends. This CDR3 has 14 amino acids. In germline, CDR1 is MNHNS, CDR2 SASEGT. This CDR3 reads CASSEAAENTEAFF. The CDR3 DNA follows: TGTGCCAGCAGTGAAGCAGCGGAGAACACTGAAGCTTTCTTT.